This TCR beta chain stems from a study of T cells in tuberculosis. Here immunoSEQ multiplex PCR was the method, and the copy in TCRdb shows in-frame clones only, minus some. The sample lists about 35,000 clones; under 95% were seen once. The TCR originated in a donor between 5 and 29 years old with latent tuberculosis or without tuberculosis infection. Some clones in this sample may be carry-over from other donors' samples. What was sequenced was PBMCs.

The CDR3 nucleotides are TGTGCCAGCAGTCTTGGACAGCTCTTGTCTGAAGCTTTCTTT. Translated: CASSLGQLLSEAFF. V usage is TRBV6-5 and J usage is TRBJ1-1; tentative D call: TRBD1 (6 bases). Germline V lookup: CDR1 MNHEY, CDR2 SVGAGI. This CDR3 has 14 amino acids. The V gene lost 5 bases and the J gene lost 6 bases, with 16 bases spanning the gap.